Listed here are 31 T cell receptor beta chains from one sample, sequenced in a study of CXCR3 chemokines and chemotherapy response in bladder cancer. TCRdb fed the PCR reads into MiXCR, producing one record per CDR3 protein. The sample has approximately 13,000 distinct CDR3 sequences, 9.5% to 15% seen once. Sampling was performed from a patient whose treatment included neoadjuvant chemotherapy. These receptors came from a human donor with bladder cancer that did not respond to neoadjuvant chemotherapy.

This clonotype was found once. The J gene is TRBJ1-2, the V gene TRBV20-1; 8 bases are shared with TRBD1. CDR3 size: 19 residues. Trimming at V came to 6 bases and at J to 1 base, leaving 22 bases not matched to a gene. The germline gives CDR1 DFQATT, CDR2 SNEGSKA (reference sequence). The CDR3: CSALSPLYGQGQINYGYTF. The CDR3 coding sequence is TGCAGTGCCTTGTCACCCTTGTACGGACAGGGCCAAATTAACTATGGCTACACCTTC.

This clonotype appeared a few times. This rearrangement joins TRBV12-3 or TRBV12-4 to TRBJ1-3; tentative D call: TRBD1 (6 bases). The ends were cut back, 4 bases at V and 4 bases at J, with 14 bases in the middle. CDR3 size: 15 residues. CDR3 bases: TGTGCCAGCAGTTCCCCGGGACATCTCGGAAACACCATATATTTT. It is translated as CASSSPGHLGNTIYF.

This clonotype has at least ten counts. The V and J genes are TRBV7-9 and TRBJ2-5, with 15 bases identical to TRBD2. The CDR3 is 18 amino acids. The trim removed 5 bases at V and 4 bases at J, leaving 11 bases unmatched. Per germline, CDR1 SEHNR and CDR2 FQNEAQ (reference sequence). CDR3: CASSLGTSGRSRRETQYF. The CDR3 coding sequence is TGTGCCAGCAGCCTAGGGACTAGCGGGAGGAGTAGAAGAGAGACCCAGTACTTC.

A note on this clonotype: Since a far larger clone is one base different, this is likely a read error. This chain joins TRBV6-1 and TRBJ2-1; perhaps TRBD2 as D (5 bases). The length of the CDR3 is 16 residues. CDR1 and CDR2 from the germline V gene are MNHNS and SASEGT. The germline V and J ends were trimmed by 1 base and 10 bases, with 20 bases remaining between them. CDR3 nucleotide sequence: TGTGCCAGCAGTGAAGGCCCTAGCCCTTCCTCCTACGAGCAGTTCTTC. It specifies CASSEGPSPSSYEQFF.

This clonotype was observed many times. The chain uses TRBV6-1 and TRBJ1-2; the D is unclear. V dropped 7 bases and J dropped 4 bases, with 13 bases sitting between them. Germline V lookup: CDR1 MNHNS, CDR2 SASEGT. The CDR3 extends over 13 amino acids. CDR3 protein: CASTGKVLYGYTF. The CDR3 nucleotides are TGTGCCAGCACCGGCAAAGTCCTCTATGGCTACACCTTC.

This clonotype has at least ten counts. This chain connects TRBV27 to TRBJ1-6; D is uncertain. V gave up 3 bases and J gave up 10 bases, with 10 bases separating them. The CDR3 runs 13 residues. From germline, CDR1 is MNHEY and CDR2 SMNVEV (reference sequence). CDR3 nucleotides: TGTGCCAGCAGTTTTTCAGATGGCTCACCCCTCCACTTT. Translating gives CASSFSDGSPLHF.

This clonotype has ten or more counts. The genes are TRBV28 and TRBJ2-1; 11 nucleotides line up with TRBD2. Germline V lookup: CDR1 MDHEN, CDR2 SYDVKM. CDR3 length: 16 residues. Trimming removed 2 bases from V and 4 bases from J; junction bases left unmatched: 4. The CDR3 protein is CASSLQLAGVYNEQFF. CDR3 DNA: TGTGCCAGCAGTTTACAACTAGCGGGAGTTTACAATGAGCAGTTCTTC.

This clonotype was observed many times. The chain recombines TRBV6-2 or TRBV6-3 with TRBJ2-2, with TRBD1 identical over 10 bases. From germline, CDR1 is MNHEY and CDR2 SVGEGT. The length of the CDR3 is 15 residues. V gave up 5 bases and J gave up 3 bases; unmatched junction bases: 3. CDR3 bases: TGTGCCAGCAGTGACGGACAGGGGGACACCGGGGAGCTGTTTTTT. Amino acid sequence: CASSDGQGDTGELFF.

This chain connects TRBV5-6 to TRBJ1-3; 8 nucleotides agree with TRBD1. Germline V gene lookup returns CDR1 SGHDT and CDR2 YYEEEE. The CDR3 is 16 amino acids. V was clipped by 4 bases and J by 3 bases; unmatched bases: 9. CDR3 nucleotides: TGTGCCAGCAGCCGCGGACAGGGAGTGGTTGGAAACACCATATATTTT. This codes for CASSRGQGVVGNTIYF.

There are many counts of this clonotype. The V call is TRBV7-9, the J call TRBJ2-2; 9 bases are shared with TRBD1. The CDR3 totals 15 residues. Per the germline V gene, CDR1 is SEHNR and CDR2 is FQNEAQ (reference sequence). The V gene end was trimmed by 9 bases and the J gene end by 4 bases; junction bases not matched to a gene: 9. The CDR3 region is CASAPGQGLTGELFF. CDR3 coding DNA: TGTGCCAGTGCCCCGGGACAGGGACTCACCGGGGAGCTGTTTTTT.

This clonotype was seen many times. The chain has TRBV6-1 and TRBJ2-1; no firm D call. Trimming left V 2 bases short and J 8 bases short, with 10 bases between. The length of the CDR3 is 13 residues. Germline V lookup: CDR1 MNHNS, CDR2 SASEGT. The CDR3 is CASSESPSDEQFF. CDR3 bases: TGTGCCAGCAGTGAAAGTCCGTCCGATGAGCAGTTCTTC.

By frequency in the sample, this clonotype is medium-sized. The CDR3 region has the DNA TGTGCCAGCGTGGGGGAGGGCTATGGCTACACCTTC. It specifies CASVGEGYGYTF. The genes are TRBV6-1 and TRBJ1-2; D possibly corresponds to TRBD1 (5 bases). CDR3 size: 12 residues. Trimming cost V 8 bases and J 4 bases, with 11 bases left between them. CDR1 MNHNS and CDR2 SASEGT come from the germline V gene.

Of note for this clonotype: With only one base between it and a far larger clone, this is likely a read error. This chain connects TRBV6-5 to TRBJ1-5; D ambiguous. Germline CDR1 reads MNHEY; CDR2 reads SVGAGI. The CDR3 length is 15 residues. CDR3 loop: CASSYSTFSNQSQHF. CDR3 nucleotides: TGTGCCAGCAGTTACTCTACCTTTAGCAATCAGTCCCAGCATTTT.

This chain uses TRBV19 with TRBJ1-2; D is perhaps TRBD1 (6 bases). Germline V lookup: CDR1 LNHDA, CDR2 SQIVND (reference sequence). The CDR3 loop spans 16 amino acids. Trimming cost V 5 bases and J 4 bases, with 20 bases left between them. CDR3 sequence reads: CASSLWGAAATYGYTF. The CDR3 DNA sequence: TGTGCCAGTAGTTTATGGGGGGCAGCGGCAACCTATGGCTACACCTTC.

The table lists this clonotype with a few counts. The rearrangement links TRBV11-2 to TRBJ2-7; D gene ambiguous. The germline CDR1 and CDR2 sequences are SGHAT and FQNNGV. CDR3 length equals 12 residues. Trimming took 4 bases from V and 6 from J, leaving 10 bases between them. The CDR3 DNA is TGTGCCAGCAGCTCCAGTCGACCCGAGCAGTACTTC. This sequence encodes CASSSSRPEQYF.

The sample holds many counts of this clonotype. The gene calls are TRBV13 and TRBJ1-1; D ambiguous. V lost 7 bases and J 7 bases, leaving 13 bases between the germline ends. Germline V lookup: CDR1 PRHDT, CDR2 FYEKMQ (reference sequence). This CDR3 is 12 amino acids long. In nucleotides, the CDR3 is TGTGCCAGCACCAAAGGGCCAGTTGAAGCTTTCTTT. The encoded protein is CASTKGPVEAFF.

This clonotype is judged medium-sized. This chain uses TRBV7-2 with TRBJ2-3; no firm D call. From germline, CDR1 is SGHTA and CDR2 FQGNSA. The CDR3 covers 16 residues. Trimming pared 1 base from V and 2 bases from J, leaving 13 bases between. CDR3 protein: CASSLVAGSYTDTQYF. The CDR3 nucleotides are TGTGCCAGCAGCTTAGTGGCAGGTTCGTACACAGATACGCAGTATTTT.

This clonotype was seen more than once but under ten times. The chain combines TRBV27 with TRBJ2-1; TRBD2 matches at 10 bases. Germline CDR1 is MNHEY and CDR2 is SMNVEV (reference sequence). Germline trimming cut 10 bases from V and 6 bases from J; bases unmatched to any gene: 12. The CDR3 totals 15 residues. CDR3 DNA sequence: TGTGCCACCGGTCCCCAGGCTAGCGGGAGCAATGAGCAGTTCTTC. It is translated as CATGPQASGSNEQFF.

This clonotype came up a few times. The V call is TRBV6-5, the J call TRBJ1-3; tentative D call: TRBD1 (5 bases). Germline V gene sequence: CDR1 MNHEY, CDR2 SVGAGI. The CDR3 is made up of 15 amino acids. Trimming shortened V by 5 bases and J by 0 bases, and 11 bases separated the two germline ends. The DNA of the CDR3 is TGTGCCAGCAGTCCAGACAGCCGCTCTGGAAACACCATATATTTT. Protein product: CASSPDSRSGNTIYF.

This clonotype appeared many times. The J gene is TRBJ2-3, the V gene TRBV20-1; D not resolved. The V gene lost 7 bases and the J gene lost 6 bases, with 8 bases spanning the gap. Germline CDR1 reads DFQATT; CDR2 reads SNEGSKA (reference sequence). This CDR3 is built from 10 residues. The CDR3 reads CSVARDTQYF. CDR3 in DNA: TGCAGTGTGGCACGGGATACGCAGTATTTT.

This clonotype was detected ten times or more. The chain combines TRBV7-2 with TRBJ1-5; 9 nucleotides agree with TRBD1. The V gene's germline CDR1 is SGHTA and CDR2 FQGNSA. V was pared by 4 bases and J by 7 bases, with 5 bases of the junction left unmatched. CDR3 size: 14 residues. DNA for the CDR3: TGTGCCAGCAGCTCACAGGGGGCGGGACAGCCCCAGCATTTT. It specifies CASSSQGAGQPQHF.

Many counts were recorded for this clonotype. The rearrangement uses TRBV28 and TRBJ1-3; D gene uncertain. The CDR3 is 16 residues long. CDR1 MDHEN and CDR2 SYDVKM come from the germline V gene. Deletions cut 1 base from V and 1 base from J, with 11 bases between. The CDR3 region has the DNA TGTGCCAGCAGTTTATCTGGCAGTAGATCTGGAAACACCATATATTTT. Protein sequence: CASSLSGSRSGNTIYF.

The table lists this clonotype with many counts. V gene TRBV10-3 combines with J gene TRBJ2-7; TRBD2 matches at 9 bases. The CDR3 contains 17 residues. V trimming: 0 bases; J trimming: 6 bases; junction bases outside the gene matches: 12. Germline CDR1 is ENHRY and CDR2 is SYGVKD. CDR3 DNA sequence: TGTGCCATCAGTGAGTCGTGGGCTAGCGGGACGGATGGCGAGCAGTACTTC. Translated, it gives CAISESWASGTDGEQYF.

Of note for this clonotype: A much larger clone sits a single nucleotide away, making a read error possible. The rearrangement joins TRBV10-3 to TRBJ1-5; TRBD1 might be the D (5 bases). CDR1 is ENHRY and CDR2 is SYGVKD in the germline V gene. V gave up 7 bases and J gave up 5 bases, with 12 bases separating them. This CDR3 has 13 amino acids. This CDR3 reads CAIMRGTDQPQHF. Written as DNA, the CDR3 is TGTGCCATCATGAGAGGGACGGATCAGCCCCAGCATTTT.

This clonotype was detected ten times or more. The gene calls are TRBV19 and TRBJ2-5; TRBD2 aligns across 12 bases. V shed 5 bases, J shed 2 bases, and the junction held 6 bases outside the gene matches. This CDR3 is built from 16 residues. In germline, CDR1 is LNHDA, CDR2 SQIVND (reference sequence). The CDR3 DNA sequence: TGTGCCAGTAGTTCTCAGACTAGCGGGGGACAAGAGACCCAGTACTTC. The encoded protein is CASSSQTSGGQETQYF. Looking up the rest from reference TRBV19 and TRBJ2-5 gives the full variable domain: DGGITQSPKYLFRKEGQNVTLSCEQNLNHDAMYWYRQDPGQGLRLIYYSQIVNDFQKGDIAEGYSVSREKKESFPLTVTSAQKNPTAFYLCASSSQTSGGQETQYFGPGTRLLVL.

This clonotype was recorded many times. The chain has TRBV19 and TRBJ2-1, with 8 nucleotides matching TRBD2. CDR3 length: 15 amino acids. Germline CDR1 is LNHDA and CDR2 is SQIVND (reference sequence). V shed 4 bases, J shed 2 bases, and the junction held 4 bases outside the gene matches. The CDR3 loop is CASSTLAAPYNEQFF. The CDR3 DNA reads TGTGCCAGTAGTACACTAGCGGCGCCCTACAATGAGCAGTTCTTC.

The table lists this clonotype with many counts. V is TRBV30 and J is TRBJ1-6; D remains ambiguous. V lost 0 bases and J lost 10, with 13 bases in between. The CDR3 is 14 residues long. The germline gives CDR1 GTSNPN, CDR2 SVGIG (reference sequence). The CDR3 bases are TGTGCCTGGAGTGTGGATGCAGGCGGGTCACCCCTCCACTTT. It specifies CAWSVDAGGSPLHF.

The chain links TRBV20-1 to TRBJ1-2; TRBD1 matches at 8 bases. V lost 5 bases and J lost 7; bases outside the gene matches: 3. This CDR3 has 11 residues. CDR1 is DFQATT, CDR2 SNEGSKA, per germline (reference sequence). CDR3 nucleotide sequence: TGCAGTGCTGAAGACAGGGGTGGCTACACCTTC. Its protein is CSAEDRGGYTF.

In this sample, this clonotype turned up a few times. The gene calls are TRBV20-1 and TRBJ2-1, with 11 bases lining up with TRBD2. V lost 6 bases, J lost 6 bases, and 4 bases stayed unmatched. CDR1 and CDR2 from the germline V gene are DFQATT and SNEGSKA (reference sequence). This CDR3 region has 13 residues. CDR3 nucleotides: TGCAGTGCCGTAGCGGGGGGGTTCAATGAGCAGTTCTTC. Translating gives CSAVAGGFNEQFF.

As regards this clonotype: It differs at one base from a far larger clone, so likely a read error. The CDR3, as DNA: TGTGCCATCAGGACAGGGGCTGGAAACACCATATATTTT. It yields the protein CAIRTGAGNTIYF. This chain uses TRBV10-3 with TRBJ1-3, with TRBD1 matching over 8 bases. J gave up 2 bases and V 6 bases, and 0 bases lay outside the gene matches. CDR3 length: 13 amino acids. Germline V gene data show CDR1 as ENHRY and CDR2 as SYGVKD.

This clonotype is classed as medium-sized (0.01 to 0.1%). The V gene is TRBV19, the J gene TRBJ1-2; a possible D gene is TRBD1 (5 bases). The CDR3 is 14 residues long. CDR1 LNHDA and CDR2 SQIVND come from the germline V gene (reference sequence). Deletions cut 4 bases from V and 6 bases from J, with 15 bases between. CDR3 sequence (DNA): TGTGCCAGTAGTACGGGGACGGGGGGAAATGGCTACACCTTC. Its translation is CASSTGTGGNGYTF.